This TCR beta chain was captured by sequencing in a study of blood T cells in healthy people across ages. Turning to this clonotype: Antigen specificity is unknown.

Points from the study as a whole: Strong correlation existed between TCR beta diversity and naive T cell percentage.

A second PCR of about 6 to 12 cycles used a sample-barcoded 5' primer and a J-beta primer mix. A tag from a template-switch adaptor with 12 random nucleotides marked each cDNA molecule. TCRdb ran MiXCR on the 5' RACE reads and lists one entry per CDR3 protein. The data show some 1.5 million distinct CDR3 sequences, about 30% seen once. Looked up from germline, CDR1 is MNHNY and CDR2 is SVGAGI (reference sequence). CDR3 length equals 14 residues. Trimming took 3 bases from V and 7 from J, leaving 13 bases between them. The sequencing input was blood. The rearrangement uses TRBV6-6 and TRBJ2-1; no clear D gene. The sequence was obtained from a woman between 25 and 40 years old in good health. The CDR3: CASSYGHPGNEQFF. In DNA form, the CDR3 reads TGTGCCAGCAGTTATGGCCACCCTGGGAATGAGCAGTTCTTC.